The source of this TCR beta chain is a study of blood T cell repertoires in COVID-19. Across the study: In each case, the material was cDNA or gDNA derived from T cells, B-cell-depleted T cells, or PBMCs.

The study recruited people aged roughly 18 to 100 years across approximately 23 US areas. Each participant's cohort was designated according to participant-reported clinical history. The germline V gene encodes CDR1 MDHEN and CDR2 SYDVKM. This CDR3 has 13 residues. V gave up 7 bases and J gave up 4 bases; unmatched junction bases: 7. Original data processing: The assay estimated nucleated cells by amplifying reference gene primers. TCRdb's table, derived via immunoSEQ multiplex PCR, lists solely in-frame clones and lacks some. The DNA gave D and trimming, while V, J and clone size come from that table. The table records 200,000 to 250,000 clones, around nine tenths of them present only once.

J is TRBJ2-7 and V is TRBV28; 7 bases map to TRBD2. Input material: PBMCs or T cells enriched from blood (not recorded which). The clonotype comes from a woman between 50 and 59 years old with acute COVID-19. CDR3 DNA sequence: TGTGCCAGCATTGGGGAGGGTTGGTACGAGCAGTACTTC. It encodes CASIGEGWYEQYF. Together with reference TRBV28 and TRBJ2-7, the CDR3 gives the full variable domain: DVKVTQSSRYLVKRTGEKVFLECVQDMDHENMFWYRQDPGLGLRLIYFSYDVKMKEKGDIPEGYSVSREKKERFSLILESASTNQTSMYLCASIGEGWYEQYFGPGTRLTVT.